This TCR beta chain was found in a study of blood T cell repertoires in COVID-19. Per the original data handling: The assay estimated nucleated cells by amplifying reference gene primers. This table comes from immunoSEQ multiplex PCR, and its TCRdb copy is limited to in-frame clones, with some not included. For V, J and clone size, that table is used; D and trimming come from the DNA. The sample lists roughly 67,000 clones; 76% were seen once. The CDR3 totals 16 residues. Trimming shortened V by 7 bases and J by 1 base, and 19 bases separated the two germline ends. Germline V lookup: CDR1 SQVTM, CDR2 ANQGSEA.

The receptor comes from a woman aged 50 to 60 with active or convalescent COVID-19. The rearrangement joins TRBV29-1 to TRBJ2-2, with D possibly being TRBD2 (5 bases). The specimen sequenced was peripheral blood. CDR3 region: CSAAAGNWVNTGELFF. The CDR3 DNA reads TGCAGCGCCGCGGCCGGGAACTGGGTGAACACCGGGGAGCTGTTTTTT.